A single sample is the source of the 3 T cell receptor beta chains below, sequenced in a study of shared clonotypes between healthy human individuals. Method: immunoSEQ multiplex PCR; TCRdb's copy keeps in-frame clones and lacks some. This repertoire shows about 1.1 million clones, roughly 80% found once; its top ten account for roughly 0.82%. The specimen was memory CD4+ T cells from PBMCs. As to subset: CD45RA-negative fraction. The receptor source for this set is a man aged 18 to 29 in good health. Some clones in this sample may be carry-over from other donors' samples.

CDR3 in amino acids: CASSRGQTGGYTF. The CDR3 bases are TGTGCCAGCAGCCGGGGACAGACGGGCGGCTACACCTTC. V is TRBV14 and J is TRBJ1-2; 7 bases are a match to TRBD1. The J segment lost 8 bases and the V segment lost 4 bases, leaving 7 bases of the junction unmatched. In germline, CDR1 is SGHDN, CDR2 FVKESK. CDR3 length: 13 residues.

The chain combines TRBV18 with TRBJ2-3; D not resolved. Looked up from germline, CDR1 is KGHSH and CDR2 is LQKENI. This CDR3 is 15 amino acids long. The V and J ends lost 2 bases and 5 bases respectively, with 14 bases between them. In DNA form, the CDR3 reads TGTGCCAGCTCACCAAGTTCTGGCGGCGTAGATACGCAGTATTTT. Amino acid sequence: CASSPSSGGVDTQYF.

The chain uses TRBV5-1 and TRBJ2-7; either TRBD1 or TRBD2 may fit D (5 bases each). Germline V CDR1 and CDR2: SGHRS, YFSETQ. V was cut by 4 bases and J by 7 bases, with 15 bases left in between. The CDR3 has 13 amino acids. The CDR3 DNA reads TGCGCCAGCAGCGGAACTTCCAGGGAGGAGCAGTACTTC. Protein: CASSGTSREEQYF.